The 17 T cell receptor beta chains below all came from one sample that was sequenced in a study of post-analysis software for immune sequencing data. Overall study findings and caveats: Roughly five TRBV segments appeared more often in patients than in controls, and TRBV5-6, TRBV5-1 and TRBV20-1 were among these.

Unique molecular identifiers were present in the TCR beta cDNA libraries. TCRdb used MiXCR to reprocess the PCR reads, holding one entry per CDR3 protein. The sample includes 150,000 to 200,000 distinct CDR3 sequences, approximately 28% of them seen just once. These receptors' targets are unknown. The sequencing input was blood. The receptors come from a girl aged 10 to 17 with multiple sclerosis.

This clonotype was found a few times. J is TRBJ1-4 and V is TRBV7-2; D uncertain. Trimming took 4 bases from V and 5 from J, leaving 11 bases between them. Germline values: CDR1 SGHTA, CDR2 FQGNSA. The CDR3 is 14 residues long. CDR3 loop: CASSSGRANEKLFF. The CDR3, as DNA: TGTGCCAGCAGCTCCGGGCGGGCGAATGAAAAACTGTTTTTT. Based on the CDR3 plus reference TRBV7-2 and TRBJ1-4, the full variable domain is GAGVSQSPSNKVTEKGKDVELRCDPISGHTALYWYRQSLGQGLEFLIYFQGNSAPDKSGLPSDRFSAERTGGSVSTLTIQRTQQEDSAVYLCASSSGRANEKLFFGSGTQLSVL.

Concerning this clonotype: Being one base from a much bigger clone, this may be a read error. The chain carries TRBV3-1 and TRBJ2-7; 8 nucleotides line up with TRBD2. Trimming cost V 1 base and J 9 bases; bases outside gene matches: 11. Per the germline V gene, CDR1 is LGHDT and CDR2 is YNNKEL (reference sequence). The CDR3 totals 15 residues. The CDR3: CASSQVLAGVDGQYF. The CDR3 DNA reads as TGTGCCAGCAGCCAAGTCCTAGCGGGCGTTGATGGGCAGTACTTC.

The chain joins TRBV4-1 to TRBJ2-2; tentatively, D is TRBD1 (5 bases). The germline gives CDR1 MGHRA, CDR2 YSYEKL. V was pared by 4 bases and J by 4 bases, with 19 bases between. The CDR3 runs 17 residues. The chain's CDR3 is CASSPGRAVSTTGELFF. CDR3 in DNA: TGCGCCAGCAGCCCCGGCAGGGCCGTTAGTACCACCGGGGAGCTGTTTTTT.

This clonotype was counted many times. The CDR3: CSVEGPSYEQYF. The CDR3 coding sequence is TGCAGCGTTGAGGGACCATCCTACGAGCAGTACTTC. The chain links TRBV29-1 to TRBJ2-7; D could derive from TRBD1 or TRBD2 (5 bases each). V was shortened by 3 bases and J by 1 base, with 7 bases between the two germline ends. Looked up from germline, CDR1 is SQVTM and CDR2 is ANQGSEA. This CDR3 is built from 12 residues.

The rearrangement links TRBV5-1 to TRBJ1-4, with 9 bases lining up with TRBD1. This CDR3 region has 15 residues. The J segment lost 6 bases and the V segment lost 3 bases, leaving 6 bases of the junction unmatched. The germline CDR1 and CDR2 sequences are SGHRS and YFSETQ. The CDR3 DNA sequence: TGCGCCAGCAGCTCCACAGGGGGCGGGGATGAAAAACTGTTTTTT. Its protein is CASSSTGGGDEKLFF.

This clonotype was recorded at least ten times. The gene calls are TRBV6-5 and TRBJ2-4; D uncertain. This CDR3 spans 15 amino acids. V was trimmed by 2 bases and J by 1 base, leaving 9 bases between them. Germline V lookup: CDR1 MNHEY, CDR2 SVGAGI. The CDR3 bases are TGTGCCAGCAGTTACGACGAAGGGGCCAAAAACATTCAGTACTTC. Encoded protein: CASSYDEGAKNIQYF.

In the case of this clonotype: A much larger clone sits a single nucleotide away, making a read error possible. This CDR3 fails to terminate in the conserved phenylalanine or tryptophan, so it likely reflects a read error. V gene TRBV6-2 or TRBV6-3 combines with J gene TRBJ2-7; D is undetermined. The CDR3 is made up of 12 amino acids. V shed 7 bases and J shed 6 bases, with 13 bases lying between them. Per the germline V gene, CDR1 is MNHEY and CDR2 is SVGEGT. The CDR3 spells CASTPASGEQYI. The CDR3 coding sequence is TGTGCCAGCACTCCTGCCTCGGGCGAGCAGTACATC.

This clonotype was counted ten times or more. The CDR3 reads CASSYAPGARGYTF. The CDR3 region has the DNA TGTGCCAGCAGTTACGCGCCAGGGGCGAGAGGCTACACCTTC. The chain combines TRBV6-5 with TRBJ1-2; possibly TRBD1 for D (6 bases). Per germline, CDR1 MNHEY and CDR2 SVGAGI. CDR3 length equals 14 residues. V dropped 2 bases and J dropped 8 bases, with 15 bases sitting between them.

In the case of this clonotype: Since a much larger clone is just one base distant, this may be a read error. The chain links TRBV28 to TRBJ2-6, with D maybe TRBD1 (5 bases). From germline, CDR1 is MDHEN and CDR2 SYDVKM. The CDR3 has 16 residues. The CDR3 nucleotides read TGTGCCGGCAGGATCCCCTCAGGGCTAGGGGCCAACGTCCTGACTTTC. This gives the protein CAGRIPSGLGANVLTF.

Comments on this clonotype: A much larger clone differs from this one at a single base, so this may be a read error. The chain joins TRBV20-1 to TRBJ2-5, with 9 bases matching TRBD1. With 0 bases clipped from V and 11 bases from J, the junction kept 10 bases outside the gene matches. CDR1 and CDR2 (germline): DFQATT, SNEGSKA (reference sequence). This CDR3 comprises 14 residues. The CDR3 loop is CSAREGQGNNEQYF. CDR3 nucleotide sequence: TGCAGTGCTAGAGAGGGACAGGGAAACAATGAGCAGTACTTC.

This clonotype appeared many times. The chain combines TRBV20-1 with TRBJ2-4; a possible D gene is TRBD2 (5 bases). CDR1 DFQATT and CDR2 SNEGSKA come from the germline V gene (reference sequence). There are 11 residues in the CDR3. The V gene lost 7 bases and the J gene lost 1 base, with 5 bases spanning the gap. CDR3 coding DNA: TGCAGTGGGGAGGCCAAAAACATTCAGTACTTC. As protein: CSGEAKNIQYF.

The chain uses TRBV12-3 or TRBV12-4 and TRBJ2-5; D not certain. This CDR3 contains 14 residues. V was cut by 0 bases and J by 3 bases, with 8 bases left in between. CDR3 DNA: TGTGCCAGCAGTTTAGCGCCGTCCGAAGAGACCCAGTACTTC. Amino acids: CASSLAPSEETQYF.

This clonotype has a handful of counts. V and J are TRBV12-3 or TRBV12-4 and TRBJ2-2; D not certain. V was shortened by 4 bases and J by 6 bases, with 3 bases between the two germline ends. The CDR3 is 11 residues long. CDR3 DNA sequence: TGTGCCAGCAGTTATGCCGGGGAGCTGTTTTTT. It specifies CASSYAGELFF.

The J gene is TRBJ2-4, the V gene TRBV5-1; 9 bases are a match to TRBD2. The end of the DNA aligns better with TRBJ2-7, so the J call may be wrong. Germline lookup yields CDR1 SGHRS and CDR2 YFSETQ. The CDR3 extends over 14 amino acids. The CDR3 DNA is TGCGCCAGCACGCTAGCGGGAAACGCGAGCGAGCAGTACTTC. It codes for CASTLAGNASEQYF.

At least ten counts were recorded for this clonotype. The chain has TRBV6-5 and TRBJ1-1; D gene uncertain. The CDR3 contains 13 residues. The germline V gene encodes CDR1 MNHEY and CDR2 SVGAGI. Deletions cut 8 bases from V and 11 bases from J, with 21 bases between. The CDR3 coding sequence is TGTGCCAGCGCTACGGCGATCGAAAGGACGGCTTTCTTT. Protein sequence: CASATAIERTAFF.

At least ten counts were recorded for this clonotype. The CDR3 protein is CASTRTGKDGEQYF. For the CDR3, the DNA is TGTGCCAGCACCCGGACAGGGAAAGACGGCGAGCAGTACTTC. The chain is built from TRBV12-3 or TRBV12-4 and TRBJ2-7; 8 positions match TRBD1. J gave up 6 bases and V 7 bases, and 11 bases lay outside the gene matches. The CDR3 sequence is 14 residues long.

This clonotype was seen ten or more times. V gene TRBV20-1 combines with J gene TRBJ2-7; 9 bases line up with TRBD2. Per the germline V gene, CDR1 is DFQATT and CDR2 is SNEGSKA (reference sequence). V shed 3 bases and J 9 bases; nucleotides not matched to a gene: 12. The CDR3 spans 14 residues. In nucleotides, the CDR3 is TGCAGTGCTAGTTCATCGTGGACTAGCGAGTGGCAGTACTTC. Its protein product is CSASSSWTSEWQYF.